This is a list of T cell receptor beta chains from one sample in a study of blood T cell repertoires in COVID-19. Here immunoSEQ multiplex PCR was the method, and the copy in TCRdb shows in-frame clones only, minus some. The sample lists roughly 100,000 clones, approximately 84% seen once, with 4.5% in the top ten. What was sequenced was peripheral blood. The receptors shown here come from a human donor in a cohort sampled during active COVID-19. Each CDR3 is given with its conserved first and last residue.

V	CDR3
TRBV4-3	CASSQDLAGGPREQYF
TRBV5-1	CASSLQAGDYGYTF
TRBV7-8	CASSLVPGLEVGQFF
TRBV7-9	CASSPPGINQPQHF
TRBV11-2	CASSPSGINYGYTF
TRBV7-6	CASSPAAGNYGYTF
TRBV5-1	CASSLGPPGQGTGELFF
TRBV7-2	CASSSGQGGNYGYTF
TRBV7-2	CASRGTAYTEAFF
TRBV11-2	CASSLAVLAGGTDTQYF
TRBV19	CASSMIRTGEHGYTF
TRBV10-3	CAISQGQGIGNTIYF
TRBV7-3	CASSKASGYEQYF
TRBV27	CASSFSWAGGDGYTF
TRBV6-5	CASAKQGGGSYEQYF
TRBV5-1	CASRSQGTGGANFYTF
TRBV30	CAGGTGYGYTF
TRBV5-1	CASSLPGSTDTQYF
TRBV7-2	CASRLGDIRYGQYF
TRBV7-2	CASSLMAGGPTDTQYF
TRBV11-3	CASSLASGGARNEQFF
TRBV24-1	CATSEAGTANYGYTF
TRBV2	CASSQEEYGYTF
TRBV18	CASSPPGLAGGRPRYQETQYF
TRBV7-9	CASSPLGEIEAFF
TRBV5-1	CATSSGGAVDTQYF
TRBV6-6	CASTQGGSNQETQYF
TRBV27	CASSWWRTSSYEQYF
TRBV7-9	CASVSPRGNTEAFF
TRBV9	CASSTGTAQETQYF
TRBV24-1	CATSDPGTGANVLTF
TRBV19	CASRDRGFYEQYF
TRBV7-9	CASSNGQGNTGELFF
TRBV6-2/TRBV6-3	CASSLGHRYSNQPQHF
TRBV6-6	CASSYSKGQRYYGYTF
TRBV2	CASSESRVEVYEQYF
TRBV6-6	CASTIQGAKEPQHF
TRBV15	CATSRGTTNNSPLHF
TRBV3-1/TRBV3-2	CASSQDEAGESQETQYF
TRBV6-1	CASSEIQGSGANVLTF
TRBV4-1	CASSQFPERLSYEQYF
TRBV2	CASRKDRVNQPQHF
TRBV24-1	CATSDGGRGSTDTQYF
TRBV28	CASSLSSYEQYF
TRBV6-6	CASSYSREYQETQYF
TRBV10-2	CASRHAGVGQETQYF
TRBV7-8	CASSRRPGTGPSGNTIYF
TRBV9	CASSTTGLTEAFF
TRBV18	CASSPGAPGLQPQHF